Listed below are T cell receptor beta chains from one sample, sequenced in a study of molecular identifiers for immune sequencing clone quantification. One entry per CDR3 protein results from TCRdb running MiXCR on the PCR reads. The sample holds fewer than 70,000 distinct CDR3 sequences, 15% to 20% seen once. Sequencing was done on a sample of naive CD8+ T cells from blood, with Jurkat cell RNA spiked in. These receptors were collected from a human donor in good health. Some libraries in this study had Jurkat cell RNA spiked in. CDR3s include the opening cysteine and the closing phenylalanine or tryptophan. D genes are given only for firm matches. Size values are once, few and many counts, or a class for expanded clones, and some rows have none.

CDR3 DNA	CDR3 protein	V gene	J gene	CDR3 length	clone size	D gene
TGTGCCAGCAGCTTAGTGTCGGGACAGGGTAACTCACCCCTCCACTTT	CASSLVSGQGNSPLHF	TRBV7-6	TRBJ1-6	16	many	TRBD1
TGTGCCACCAGTGACTACGGACAGAACGAGCAGTACTTC	CATSDYGQNEQYF	TRBV24-1	TRBJ2-7	13	many	.
TGTGCCAGCAGCTTAATCCCCTCCCGGGACGAGCAGTACTTC	CASSLIPSRDEQYF	TRBV7-9	TRBJ2-7	14	many	.
TGTGCCAGCAGCTTATGGTTTGAGGGGGCAGGTACCGGGGAGCTGTTTTTT	CASSLWFEGAGTGELFF	TRBV7-6	TRBJ2-2	17	.	TRBD1
TGTGCCAGCAGCCGACCGACAGGCTATGGCTACACCTTC	CASSRPTGYGYTF	TRBV3-1	TRBJ1-2	13	.	.
TGCGCCAGCAGCCCCTACCCCCACAGACAGGGCAACACTGAAGCTTTCTTT	CASSPYPHRQGNTEAFF	TRBV4-1	TRBJ1-1	17	many	TRBD1
TGCAGCGCCATTGGCGATGAGCAGTTCTTC	CSAIGDEQFF	TRBV29-1	TRBJ2-1	10	few	.
TGTGCCAGCAGCCACCAAGGGACAGTCGGCTACGAGCAGTACTTC	CASSHQGTVGYEQYF	TRBV11-2	TRBJ2-7	15	many	TRBD1
TGTGCCAGCAGTTTACGGGACACTTCTTTCCAAGAGACCCAGTACTTC	CASSLRDTSFQETQYF	TRBV27	TRBJ2-5	16	many	.
TGTGCCAGCAGCTTTATAGGGAGCTCCTACAATGAGCAGTTCTTC	CASSFIGSSYNEQFF	TRBV11-2	TRBJ2-1	15	many	.
TGTGCCAGCAGTTTACTAGCGGAAGAGACCCAGTACTTC	CASSLLAEETQYF	TRBV27	TRBJ2-5	13	.	TRBD2
TGTGCCATCAGTGAGGGGGCTGGAGGGGGCGTACCGCGGACTTTC	CAISEGAGGGVPRTF	TRBV10-3	TRBJ1-2	15	many	TRBD1
TGTGCCAGCAGTGAATTTGTCACCTCCTCGAGAGATACGCAGTATTTT	CASSEFVTSSRDTQYF	TRBV6-1	TRBJ2-3	16	many	.
TGTGCCAGCAGCTTGGTTGCCCGCACCTACGAGCAGTACTTC	CASSLVARTYEQYF	TRBV5-6	TRBJ2-7	14	many	.
TGCAGCGTTGCCGAGACTAGCCACAATGAGCAGTTCTTC	CSVAETSHNEQFF	TRBV29-1	TRBJ2-1	13	many	TRBD2
TGTGCCAGCAGTTTATTTGGACAGGGCAGTTATGCCAAAAACATTCAGTACTTC	CASSLFGQGSYAKNIQYF	TRBV12-3/TRBV12-4	TRBJ2-4	18	many	TRBD1
TGTGCCAGCAGGTCGGTACAGGGCGGTGAGCAGTTCTTC	CASRSVQGGEQFF	TRBV2	TRBJ2-1	13	few	.
TGTGCCATCAGTGATGACAGGGTAAATGAGCAGTTCTTC	CAISDDRVNEQFF	TRBV10-3	TRBJ2-1	13	many	TRBD1
TGCAGCGTTGAGTCAGGGGGCGATGGCTACACCTTC	CSVESGGDGYTF	TRBV29-1	TRBJ1-2	12	many	TRBD1
TGTGCCAGCAGTTACGGGCGGAACACTGAAGCTTTCTTT	CASSYGRNTEAFF	TRBV6-5	TRBJ1-1	13	many	.
TGCGCCAGCAGCCCTACAGGGAGACAGCCCCAGCATTTT	CASSPTGRQPQHF	TRBV4-1	TRBJ1-5	13	many	.
TGCAGTGCTAGAGAGACTAGCTCCAATTTCAATGAGCAGTTCTTC	CSARETSSNFNEQFF	TRBV20-1	TRBJ2-1	15	few	TRBD2
TGTGCCAGCAGCCCCACCGGGACCTTCTACGAGCAGTACTTC	CASSPTGTFYEQYF	TRBV11-2	TRBJ2-7	14	.	.
TGTGCCAGCACCGGAGGGGCGTACGACAAAAACTATGGCTACACCTTC	CASTGGAYDKNYGYTF	TRBV9	TRBJ1-2	16	many	.
TGTGCCAGCAGCTTAGCATGGGGGGATGGACCTTATGGAAAACTGTTTTTT	CASSLAWGDGPYGKLFF	TRBV7-2	TRBJ1-4	17	many	.
TGTGCCAGCAGTCCCCCTGGGGGCGGCATCATGGAGCAGTTCTTC	CASSPPGGGIMEQFF	TRBV12-3/TRBV12-4	TRBJ2-1	15	many	.
TGTGCCAGCAGCGAGGTCGGACAGGGGGCTTTGGAGACCCAGTACTTC	CASSEVGQGALETQYF	TRBV7-2	TRBJ2-5	16	many	TRBD1
TGTGCCAGCAGCCCAGTAGCGGGACGCCGGTGGAGCGGGAGTGGCCATGAGCAGTTCTTC	CASSPVAGRRWSGSGHEQFF	TRBV7-6	TRBJ2-1	20	many	TRBD2
TGTGCCAGCAGCGTAGGAGGGGGCACCGGGGAGCTGTTTTTT	CASSVGGGTGELFF	TRBV9	TRBJ2-2	14	many	.
TGCAGTGCTAGCGGGAGGCCACAAGAGACCCAGTACTTC	CSASGRPQETQYF	TRBV20-1	TRBJ2-5	13	many	TRBD2
TGCGCCAGCAGTCGGGGATACCAAGAGACCCAGTACTTC	CASSRGYQETQYF	TRBV10-1	TRBJ2-5	13	few	.
TGTGCCAGCAGTTACAACGTCGGGGAGGGCCTGTTAGATACGCAGTATTTT	CASSYNVGEGLLDTQYF	TRBV6-2/TRBV6-3	TRBJ2-3	17	many	TRBD2
TGTGCCAGCAGCTTTCGGGACACCCCCTTGGCTGGGGCCAACGTCCTGACTTTC	CASSFRDTPLAGANVLTF	TRBV7-9	TRBJ2-6	18	many	.
TGTGCCAGCAGCCGCATGAACACTGAAGCTTTCTTT	CASSRMNTEAFF	TRBV6-2/TRBV6-3	TRBJ1-1	12	many	.
TGTGCCAGCAGCTTAGAGGGCCACCAGCGTTATGGCTACACCTTC	CASSLEGHQRYGYTF	TRBV7-9	TRBJ1-2	15	many	.
TGTGCCAGCAGTTCTTCCGCGGGAGTGAAGAACAATGAGCAGTTCTTC	CASSSSAGVKNNEQFF	TRBV27	TRBJ2-1	16	.	TRBD2
TGTGCCAGCAGTGGACCGCAGGGGACTACCACAGATACGCAGTATTTT	CASSGPQGTTTDTQYF	TRBV6-1	TRBJ2-3	16	many	.
TGTGCCAGCAGCGTAAGGACGGCGAACACCGGGGAGCTGTTTTTT	CASSVRTANTGELFF	TRBV9	TRBJ2-2	15	many	.
TGTGCCAGCAGCCCGCTATTATTAGCGGGAGCCGAAACCGGGGAGCTGTTTTTT	CASSPLLLAGAETGELFF	TRBV3-1	TRBJ2-2	18	few	TRBD2
TGTGCCAGCAGCTCACCTCGGGCGGGACCCACAGATACGCAGTATTTT	CASSSPRAGPTDTQYF	TRBV7-8	TRBJ2-3	16	once	.
TGTGCCAGCAGAGCGGGCCAGGGAACCTACGAGCAGTACTTC	CASRAGQGTYEQYF	TRBV6-5	TRBJ2-7	14	many	.
TGTGCCAGCAGTTTAAGGGGAATTGGAGCGGGGAAGTGGGCCTACACCTTC	CASSLRGIGAGKWAYTF	TRBV28	TRBJ1-2	17	.	.
TGTGCCAGTAGTATGTTCGCCTCCTACGAGCAGTACTTC	CASSMFASYEQYF	TRBV19	TRBJ2-7	13	many	.
TGTGCCAGCAGTGACGGGAGCTACGAGCAGTACTTC	CASSDGSYEQYF	TRBV6-1	TRBJ2-7	12	many	.